This T cell receptor (beta chain) was profiled in a study of blood T cells in healthy people across ages. The sample holds many counts of this clonotype. Sample-barcoded 5' priming and a J-beta primer mix drove a second PCR of roughly 6 to 12 cycles. TCRdb re-analysed the 5' RACE reads in MiXCR, keeping a single row per CDR3 protein. This table holds about 1.6 million distinct CDR3 sequences, roughly 32% found once. Looked up from germline, CDR1 is SGHRS and CDR2 is YFSETQ. Trimming cost V 1 base and J 5 bases; bases outside gene matches: 6. This CDR3 has 15 residues. This sequence joins TRBV5-1 and TRBJ2-1; TRBD1 aligns across 7 bases. The TCR originated in a woman in her 30s in good health. The specimen sequenced was blood. The DNA of the CDR3 is TGCGCCAGCAGCTTGACGACAGGGCTTAACAATGAGCAGTTCTTC. Protein product: CASSLTTGLNNEQFF.